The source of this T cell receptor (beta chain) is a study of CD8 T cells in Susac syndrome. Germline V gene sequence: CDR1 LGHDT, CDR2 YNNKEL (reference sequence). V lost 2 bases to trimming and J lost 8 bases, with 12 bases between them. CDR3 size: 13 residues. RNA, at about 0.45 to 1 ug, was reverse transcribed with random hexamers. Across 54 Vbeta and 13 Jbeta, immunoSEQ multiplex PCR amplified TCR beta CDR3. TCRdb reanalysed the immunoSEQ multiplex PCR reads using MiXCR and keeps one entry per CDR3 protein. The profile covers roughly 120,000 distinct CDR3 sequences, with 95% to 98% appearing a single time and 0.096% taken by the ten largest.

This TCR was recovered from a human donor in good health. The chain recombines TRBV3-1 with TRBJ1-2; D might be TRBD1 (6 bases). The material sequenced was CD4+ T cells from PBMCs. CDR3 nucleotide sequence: TGTGCCAGCAGCCAATCGTCCGGGGGCGGCTACACCTTC. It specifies CASSQSSGGGYTF.